What follows describes a single T cell receptor beta chain. As yet, its antigen is unknown. The data derive from a study of human T cells and chemical hapten exposure. Study context: Weekly diphenylcyclopropenone doses were given to patients' scalps across the roughly 25-week study. Study conclusions and caveats: TCRs exceeding a frequency of 1 in 1000 stayed unchanged under DPC sensitization.

Time point denoted: patch test 3, about 24 weeks after DPC sensitization. Documented treatment: therapeutic diphenylcyclopropenone sensitization with weekly scalp DPC. The CDR3 totals 14 residues. V was clipped by 3 bases and J by 1 base; unmatched bases: 5. Germline CDR1 and CDR2: DFQATT and SNEGSKA (reference sequence). TCRdb processed the RACE reads anew with MiXCR; each CDR3 protein has one entry. In the table there are 80,000 to 100,000 distinct CDR3 sequences, around 25% of which are singletons. The source material was whole blood, sampled in connection with sensitization to the hapten diphenylcyclopropenone (DPC). This chain links TRBV20-1 with TRBJ2-5; 7 nucleotides agree with TRBD2. The origin of this receptor is a man in his forties with alopecia areata. Some clones in this sample may be carry-over from other donors' samples. CDR3 in amino acids: CSASASGRQETQYF. CDR3 sequence (DNA): TGCAGTGCTAGCGCTAGCGGCCGCCAAGAGACCCAGTACTTC.